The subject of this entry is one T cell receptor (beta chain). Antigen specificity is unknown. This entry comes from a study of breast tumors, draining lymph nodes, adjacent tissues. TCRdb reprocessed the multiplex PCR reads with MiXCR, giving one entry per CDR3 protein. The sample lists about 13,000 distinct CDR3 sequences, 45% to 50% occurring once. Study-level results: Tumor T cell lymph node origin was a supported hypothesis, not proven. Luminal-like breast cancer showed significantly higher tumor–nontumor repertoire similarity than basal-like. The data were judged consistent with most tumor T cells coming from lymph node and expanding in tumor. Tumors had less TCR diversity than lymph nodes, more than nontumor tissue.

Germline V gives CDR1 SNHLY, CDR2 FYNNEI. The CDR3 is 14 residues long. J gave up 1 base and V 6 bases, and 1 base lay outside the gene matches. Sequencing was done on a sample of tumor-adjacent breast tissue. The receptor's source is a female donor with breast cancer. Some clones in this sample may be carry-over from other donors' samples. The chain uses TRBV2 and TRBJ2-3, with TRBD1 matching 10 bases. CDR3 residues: CASRGTGGTDTQYF. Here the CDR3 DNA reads TGTGCCAGCAGAGGGACAGGGGGCACAGATACGCAGTATTTT.